This is a list of T cell receptor beta chains from one sample in a study of T cells in pancreatic ductal adenocarcinoma. Produced via immunoSEQ multiplex PCR; TCRdb's table is partial and in-frame only. The table lists 97,000 or so clones, about 95% of them singletons. The sample comprised PBMCs. These receptors originate from a human donor with pancreatic ductal adenocarcinoma. Both conserved end residues are part of each CDR3. A D gene is named only where the DNA matches it firmly. Clone size is not always given. Where it is, it says once, few, many or a class for expanded clones.

TRBJ1-4 | . | TRBV7-6 | . | CASSLATNEKLFF | TGTGCCAGCAGCTTGGCTACTAATGAAAAACTGTTTTTT
TRBJ2-3 | . | TRBV7-7 | once | CASSLDARASDTQYF | TGTGCTAGCAGCTTAGATGCCAGGGCTTCAGATACGCAGTATTTT
TRBJ2-5 | . | TRBV11-2 | . | CASSLRRGGRETQYF | TGTGCCAGCAGCTTGCGACGTGGGGGGAGGGAGACCCAGTACTTC
TRBJ2-5 | TRBD2 | TRBV10-3 | . | CATDTAGLAQETQYF | TGTGCCACTGATACGGCTGGACTAGCCCAAGAGACCCAGTACTTC
TRBJ2-7 | . | TRBV19 | . | CASSIATSYEQYF | TGTGCCAGTAGTATAGCTACCTCCTACGAGCAGTACTTC
TRBJ1-5 | . | TRBV6-8 | . | CASRTVNDHSKPNQPQHF | TGTGCCAGCAGGACAGTGAACGACCATTCGAAGCCGAATCAGCCCCAGCATTTT
TRBJ2-3 | TRBD2 | TRBV7-8 | once | CASSSSFSGQTDTQYF | TGTGCCAGCAGCTCCTCGTTTAGCGGGCAGACAGATACGCAGTATTTT
TRBJ2-7 | TRBD1 | TRBV19 | . | CASSIGTGGEQYF | TGTGCCAGTAGTATTGGGACAGGGGGCGAGCAGTACTTC
TRBJ2-1 | TRBD2 | TRBV4-1 | . | CASSQGGGNEQFF | TGCGCCAGCAGCCAAGGGGGAGGGAATGAGCAGTTCTTC
TRBJ1-2 | TRBD1 | TRBV10-3 | . | CAIRPVGQGAFGYTF | TGTGCCATCAGGCCCGTGGGACAGGGGGCTTTTGGCTACACCTTC
TRBJ1-5 | . | TRBV25-1 | . | CASSADSYQPQHF | TGTGCCAGCTCCGCGGACAGTTATCAGCCCCAGCATTTT
TRBJ2-3 | TRBD2 | TRBV10-3 | . | CAVSGLAGAGGTDTQYF | TGTGCCGTCTCGGGACTAGCGGGAGCAGGAGGCACAGATACGCAGTATTTT
TRBJ2-7 | TRBD2 | TRBV6-5 | . | CASSSRLSGRYEQYF | TGTGCCAGCAGTTCCCGACTAAGCGGGAGGTACGAGCAGTACTTC
TRBJ2-1 | TRBD2 | TRBV27 | . | CASSGTSGPNEQFF | TGTGCCAGCAGCGGGACTAGCGGACCCAATGAGCAGTTCTTC
TRBJ1-4 | . | TRBV5-1 | . | CASSLRGEGKLFF | TGCGCCAGCAGCTTGCGGGGTGAAGGAAAACTGTTTTTT
TRBJ2-2 | TRBD2 | TRBV5-4 | . | CASSITSGRAGELFF | TGTGCCAGCAGTATCACTAGCGGGAGGGCCGGGGAGCTGTTTTTT
TRBJ2-7 | TRBD1 | TRBV29-1 | . | CSVAPGQAYEQYF | TGCAGCGTTGCTCCGGGACAGGCCTACGAGCAGTACTTC
TRBJ2-5 | TRBD1 | TRBV5-1 | . | CASSPGGTGQETQYF | TGCGCCAGCAGCCCGGGCGGGACAGGGCAAGAGACCCAGTACTTC
TRBJ2-2 | . | TRBV11-3 | . | CASSFTATGELFF | TGTGCCAGCAGCTTTACCGCGACCGGGGAGCTGTTTTTT
TRBJ1-3 | TRBD1 | TRBV6-1 | . | CASSQGQGLGNTIYF | TGTGCCAGCAGCCAGGGACAGGGGCTTGGAAACACCATATATTTT
TRBJ2-2 | . | TRBV10-3 | . | CAISDSTNTGELFF | TGTGCCATCAGTGACAGTACGAACACCGGGGAGCTGTTTTTT
TRBJ2-7 | TRBD1 | TRBV20-1 | once | CSATGGREQYF | TGCAGTGCTACAGGGGGCCGAGAGCAGTACTTC
TRBJ2-7 | . | TRBV4-3 | . | CASSQRASEYYEQYF | TGCGCCAGCAGCCAAAGGGCTAGCGAATACTACGAGCAGTACTTC
TRBJ2-5 | TRBD2 | TRBV19 | . | CASSAGGVGETQYF | TGTGCCAGTAGTGCGGGGGGAGTGGGCGAGACCCAGTACTTC
TRBJ1-1 | TRBD1 | TRBV28 | . | CASSPPTGTGETEAFF | TGTGCCAGCAGTCCACCCACCGGGACAGGCGAAACTGAAGCTTTCTTT
TRBJ1-3 | . | TRBV28 | . | CASSSPGGASGNTIYF | TGTGCCAGCAGTTCCCCCGGGGGGGCCTCTGGAAACACCATATATTTT
TRBJ2-7 | TRBD1 | TRBV30 | . | CAWRGTGIHEQYF | TGTGCCTGGAGAGGGACAGGGATCCACGAGCAGTACTTC
TRBJ1-2 | TRBD1 | TRBV5-5 | . | CASSFGGQSYGYTF | TGTGCCAGCAGCTTCGGGGGACAGTCCTATGGCTACACCTTC
TRBJ1-5 | . | TRBV18 | . | CASSPSRDQPQHF | TGTGCCAGCTCACCATCCCGCGATCAGCCCCAGCATTTT
TRBJ2-7 | . | TRBV2 | . | CASSEAPVLGLSYEQYF | TGTGCCAGCAGTGAAGCGCCGGTACTAGGGTTGTCCTACGAGCAGTACTTC
TRBJ2-5 | TRBD2 | TRBV4-1 | . | CASSQVLAQETQYF | TGCGCCAGCAGCCAAGTACTAGCGCAAGAGACCCAGTACTTC
TRBJ1-4 | . | TRBV6-1 | . | CASSYVLEKLFF | TGTGCCAGCAGCTACGTACTAGAGAAACTGTTTTTT
TRBJ2-6 | . | TRBV28 | . | CASRLQASGANVLTF | TGTGCCAGCAGACTCCAAGCATCTGGGGCCAACGTCCTGACTTTC
TRBJ1-5 | . | TRBV30 | . | CAWSGQNNQPQHF | TGTGCCTGGAGTGGTCAGAACAATCAGCCCCAGCATTTT
TRBJ2-5 | TRBD2 | TRBV30 | . | CAGGAGTSGIIQETQYF | TGTGCCGGGGGAGCAGGGACTAGCGGGATAATACAAGAGACCCAGTACTTC
TRBJ2-4 | TRBD1 | TRBV7-2 | . | CASSEPGQGLNIQYF | TGTGCCAGCAGTGAACCGGGACAGGGCCTAAACATTCAGTACTTC
TRBJ1-5 | TRBD1 | TRBV30 | once | CAWGTGWNQPQHF | TGTGCCTGGGGGACAGGGTGGAATCAGCCCCAGCATTTT
TRBJ2-7 | TRBD2 | TRBV4-3 | . | CASSQDSFRGAGVYEQYF | TGCGCCAGCAGCCAAGATAGCTTCCGAGGGGCGGGGGTATACGAGCAGTACTTC
TRBJ1-5 | . | TRBV7-2 | . | CASSLVGISNQPQHF | TGTGCCAGCAGCTTAGTCGGGATTAGCAATCAGCCCCAGCATTTT
TRBJ2-1 | TRBD2 | TRBV9 | . | CASSSWTSGFGNEQFF | TGTGCCAGCAGCTCTTGGACTAGCGGGTTTGGGAATGAGCAGTTCTTC
TRBJ1-2 | . | TRBV28 | . | CASRTGSRLGYTF | TGTGCCAGCAGAACAGGGAGCCGACTAGGCTACACCTTC
TRBJ2-7 | . | TRBV7-2 | . | CASSPEGDEQYF | TGTGCCAGCAGCCCAGAGGGCGACGAGCAGTACTTC
TRBJ2-1 | TRBD1 | TRBV7-9 | . | CASSSRSGTDDNEQFF | TGTGCCAGCAGCTCAAGATCCGGGACAGACGACAATGAGCAGTTCTTC
TRBJ2-7 | TRBD1 | TRBV11-3 | . | CASSLGGQGIHEQYF | TGTGCCAGCAGCCTGGGGGGACAGGGTATTCACGAGCAGTACTTC
TRBJ2-7 | TRBD2 | TRBV11-1 | . | CASSFPTSGPWTYEQYF | TGTGCCAGCAGCTTTCCCACTAGCGGCCCCTGGACCTACGAGCAGTACTTC
TRBJ2-7 | TRBD2 | TRBV29-1 | . | CSGGTSGYEQYF | TGCAGCGGCGGGACTAGCGGCTACGAGCAGTACTTC
TRBJ1-3 | TRBD1 | TRBV5-4 | once | CASSETGDSGNTIYF | TGTGCCAGCAGCGAGACAGGGGACTCTGGAAACACCATATATTTT
TRBJ2-7 | TRBD2 | TRBV5-6 | . | CASSRGGALGEQYF | TGTGCCAGCAGCCGGGGGGGGGCCCTAGGCGAGCAGTACTTC
TRBJ1-4 | . | TRBV2 | . | CASSESGQVNEKLFF | TGTGCCAGCAGTGAATCGGGACAAGTTAATGAAAAACTGTTTTTT
TRBJ1-4 | . | TRBV5-4 | . | CASSLAGPNEKLFF | TGTGCCAGCAGCTTGGCAGGGCCTAATGAAAAACTGTTTTTT
TRBJ2-5 | TRBD2 | TRBV5-1 | . | CASSLGLAAGETQYF | TGCGCCAGCAGCTTGGGACTAGCGGCGGGGGAGACCCAGTACTTC
TRBJ2-3 | . | TRBV7-2 | . | CASSLSTMKDTQYF | TGTGCCAGCAGCCTCTCGACTATGAAAGATACGCAGTATTTT
TRBJ2-5 | . | TRBV5-4 | . | CASSSQETQYF | TGTGCCAGCTCCTCTCAAGAGACCCAGTACTTC
TRBJ2-7 | . | TRBV4-1 | . | CASSQVNADRTYF | TGCGCCAGCAGCCAAGTTAACGCCGACAGGACCTACTTC
TRBJ2-2 | TRBD2 | TRBV12-5 | . | CASGLVYSGRVNTGELFF | TGTGCTAGTGGTTTGGTATATAGCGGGAGAGTGAACACCGGGGAGCTGTTTTTT
TRBJ2-7 | . | TRBV5-4 | . | CASSSGAGYEQYF | TGTGCCAGCAGCTCGGGAGCCGGGTACGAGCAGTACTTC
TRBJ1-4 | . | TRBV30 | . | CAWSWGVEKLFF | TGTGCCTGGAGCTGGGGAGTCGAAAAACTGTTTTTT